A single sample gave rise to the 10 T cell receptor beta chains below, sequenced in a study of blood T cell repertoires in COVID-19 (TCRdb year 2020). The library was built by means of the immunoSEQ multiplex PCR assay. TCRdb took over this immuneACCESS table, retaining in-frame rearrangements with V and J assigned. Such tables are incomplete; in checked studies, under half of the missing clones stem from an unresolved V gene, and the remainder is unexplained. For this sample there are 200,000 or so clones; approximately 80% appear just once. The top ten clonotypes cover 8% to 11% of the sample. Sequenced sample: peripheral blood. Receptor source: a woman aged 80 or older with COVID-19, enrolled during active disease.

The V call is TRBV19, the J call TRBJ1-1, with 7 bases matching TRBD1. Trimming cost V 6 bases and J 5 bases; bases outside gene matches: 6. CDR1 and CDR2 (germline): LNHDA, SQIVND (reference sequence). The CDR3 covers 13 residues. The DNA of the CDR3 is TGTGCCAGTAGAGACAGGGATTATACTGAAGCTTTCTTT. Encoded protein: CASRDRDYTEAFF.

The chain links TRBV9 to TRBJ2-3, with 12 bases aligning to TRBD2. The CDR3 totals 17 residues. CDR1 and CDR2 from the germline V gene are SGDLS and YYNGEE. Unmatched junction bases numbered 4, after V lost 0 bases and J lost 2 bases. The CDR3 DNA reads as TGTGCCAGCAGCGTAGAATCTAGCGGGGGGGCCACAGATACGCAGTATTTT. This translates into CASSVESSGGATDTQYF.

The chain couples TRBV29-1 to TRBJ2-5; D is unclear. V dropped 7 bases and J dropped 2 bases, with 8 bases sitting between them. The CDR3 runs to 11 residues. Germline lookup yields CDR1 SQVTM and CDR2 ANQGSEA. The DNA for the CDR3 is TGCAGCGCCTCTACGCAAGAGACCCAGTACTTC. Translating gives CSASTQETQYF.

The CDR3 region is CASSPGTGTEQYV. The CDR3 DNA reads as TGTGCCAGCTCACCCGGGACAGGCACCGAGCAGTACGTC. The genes are TRBV18 and TRBJ2-7; 8 positions agree with TRBD1. From germline, CDR1 is KGHSH and CDR2 LQKENI. J was trimmed by 6 bases and V by 3 bases; bases with no gene match: 4. This CDR3 comprises 13 residues.

The rearrangement uses TRBV23-1 and TRBJ2-1; D may be TRBD1 (6 bases). TRBV23-1 is treated as an ORF (open reading frame) with a function not yet certain. V was trimmed by 3 bases and J by 0 bases, leaving 15 bases between them. There are 17 residues in the CDR3. DNA of the CDR3: TGCGCCAGCAGTCACCACGGACAGCTCAGCTCCTACAATGAGCAGTTCTTC. It is translated as CASSHHGQLSSYNEQFF.

The chain recombines TRBV27 with TRBJ1-5; D is possibly TRBD1 (6 bases). Germline V CDR1 and CDR2: MNHEY, SMNVEV (reference sequence). Between the trimmed V and J ends, which lost 1 base and 5 bases, there was a span of 27 bases. The CDR3 runs 20 residues. CDR3 region: CASSLFFRPPSDRADQPQHF. The CDR3 region has the DNA TGTGCCAGCAGTTTATTTTTTCGCCCTCCTTCGGACAGAGCCGATCAGCCCCAGCATTTT.

The chain joins TRBV29-1 to TRBJ1-2; 10 bases map to TRBD1. V dropped 4 bases and J dropped 8; count of bases not matched to a gene: 4. From germline, CDR1 is SQVTM and CDR2 ANQGSEA. CDR3 length equals 12 residues. CDR3 in amino acids: CSVGTGGAGYTF. DNA of the CDR3: TGCAGCGTTGGGACAGGGGGGGCCGGCTACACCTTC.

CDR3 protein: CASSPGVGPRDYGYTF. In DNA, the CDR3 is TGTGCCAGCAGCCCCGGGGTCGGACCTCGCGACTATGGCTACACCTTC. The J gene is TRBJ1-2, the V gene TRBV5-8; D not certain. Looked up from germline, CDR1 is SGHTS and CDR2 is YDEGEE. The CDR3 has 16 residues. Between the trimmed V and J ends, which lost 4 bases and 3 bases, there was a span of 19 bases.

J is TRBJ2-3 and V is TRBV5-1; D is uncertain. This CDR3 is built from 14 residues. Germline CDR1 is SGHRS and CDR2 is YFSETQ. Trimming took off 4 bases at V and 4 bases at J, with 13 bases between the two ends. CDR3: CASSLAQPADTQYF. CDR3 sequence (DNA): TGCGCCAGCAGCCTGGCCCAACCGGCAGATACGCAGTATTTT.

V is TRBV28 and J is TRBJ1-1; D unclear. With 8 bases removed from V and 0 bases from J, the gap between germline ends came to 10 bases. CDR1 is MDHEN, CDR2 SYDVKM, per germline. The CDR3 length is 13 residues. CDR3: CASYELMNTEAFF. The CDR3, as DNA: TGTGCCAGCTATGAGCTCATGAACACTGAAGCTTTCTTT. Full variable domain (outside the CDR3, taken from reference TRBV28 and TRBJ1-1): DVKVTQSSRYLVKRTGEKVFLECVQDMDHENMFWYRQDPGLGLRLIYFSYDVKMKEKGDIPEGYSVSREKKERFSLILESASTNQTSMYLCASYELMNTEAFFGQGTRLTVV.